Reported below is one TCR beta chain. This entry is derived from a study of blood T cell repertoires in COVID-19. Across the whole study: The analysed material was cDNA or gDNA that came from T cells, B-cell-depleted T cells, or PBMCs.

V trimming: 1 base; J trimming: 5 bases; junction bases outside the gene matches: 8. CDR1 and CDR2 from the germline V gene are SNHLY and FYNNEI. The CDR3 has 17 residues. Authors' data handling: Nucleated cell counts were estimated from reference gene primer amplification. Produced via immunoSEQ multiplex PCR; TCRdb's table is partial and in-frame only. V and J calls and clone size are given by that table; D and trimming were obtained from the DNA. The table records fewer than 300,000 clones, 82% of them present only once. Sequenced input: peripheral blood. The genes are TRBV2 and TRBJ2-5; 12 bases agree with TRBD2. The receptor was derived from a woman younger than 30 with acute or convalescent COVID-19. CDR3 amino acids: CASSEGLAGGPGETQYF. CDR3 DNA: TGTGCCAGCAGTGAAGGGCTAGCGGGAGGGCCGGGGGAGACCCAGTACTTC.